The T cell receptor beta chain described here comes from a study of T-cell memory formation after mild COVID-19. The study's findings and limits: Still unconfirmed is whether the second-wave clones peaking on day 37 recognized SARS-CoV-2. Cross-reactive memory appears to have joined, as suggested by some responding clones showing up in pre-infection memory.

V lost 1 base, J lost 1 base, and 12 bases lay in between. The germline V gene encodes CDR1 SGHVS and CDR2 FQNEAQ. This CDR3 is built from 16 residues. 5'RACE with constant-segment primers yielded barcoded, UMI-tagged TCR alpha and TCR beta cDNA libraries. TCRdb independently ran MiXCR on the 5' RACE reads; one entry per CDR3 protein. The sample shows 400,000 to 500,000 distinct CDR3 sequences, 20% of them seen only once. Notes on this clonotype: Its matching antigen is unknown.

Sequenced material: PBMCs or a T cell subset sorted from them (not recorded which). The rearrangement links TRBV7-8 to TRBJ2-3; the D is unclear. This clonotype was obtained from an adult woman who had mild COVID-19 (a few samples of this study predate the infection). Cell type and time point are not known. The DNA for the CDR3 is TGTGCCAGCAGCTTAGGTGCAGGACGCCGCACAGATACGCAGTATTTT. Its translation is CASSLGAGRRTDTQYF.